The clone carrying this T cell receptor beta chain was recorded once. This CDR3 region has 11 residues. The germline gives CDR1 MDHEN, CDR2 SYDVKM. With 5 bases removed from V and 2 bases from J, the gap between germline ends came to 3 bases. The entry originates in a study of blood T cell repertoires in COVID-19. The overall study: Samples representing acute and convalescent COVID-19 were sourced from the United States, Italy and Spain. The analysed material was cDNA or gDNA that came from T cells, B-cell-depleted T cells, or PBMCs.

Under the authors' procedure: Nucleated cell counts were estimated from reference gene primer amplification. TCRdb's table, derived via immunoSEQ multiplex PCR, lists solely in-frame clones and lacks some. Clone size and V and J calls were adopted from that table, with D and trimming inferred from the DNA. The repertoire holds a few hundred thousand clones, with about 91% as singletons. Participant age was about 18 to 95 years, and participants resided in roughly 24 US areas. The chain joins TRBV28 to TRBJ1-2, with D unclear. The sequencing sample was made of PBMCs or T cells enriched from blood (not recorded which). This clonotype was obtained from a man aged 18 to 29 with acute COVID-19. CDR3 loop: CASSLNYGYTF. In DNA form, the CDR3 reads TGTGCCAGCAGTCTGAACTATGGCTACACCTTC.